This entry is about one T cell receptor (beta chain). V gave up 4 bases and J gave up 4 bases; unmatched junction bases: 6. This CDR3 has 14 residues. The germline V gene encodes CDR1 ENHRY and CDR2 SYGVKD. These data come from a study of PD-L1 blockade in urothelial cancer. Whole-study context: Most of the 29 patients were men whose urothelial cancer was bladder-origin. A median of about 130,000 T cells was found in the blood samples.

The time point denotes: pretreatment peripheral blood. Only in-frame clones appear in the TCRdb table, and some are missing; sequencing was by immunoSEQ multiplex PCR. The profile shows 85,000 to 100,000 clones, about nine tenths of them singletons. The source was PBMCs, collected around atezolizumab (anti-PD-L1) treatment. This receptor was taken from a man aged 55-75 years with urothelial cancer. This sequence joins TRBV10-3 and TRBJ1-1; 7 bases agree with TRBD1. The CDR3 reads CAISAGGGVTEAFF. CDR3 nucleotide sequence: TGTGCCATCAGTGCAGGAGGGGGCGTCACTGAAGCTTTCTTT.